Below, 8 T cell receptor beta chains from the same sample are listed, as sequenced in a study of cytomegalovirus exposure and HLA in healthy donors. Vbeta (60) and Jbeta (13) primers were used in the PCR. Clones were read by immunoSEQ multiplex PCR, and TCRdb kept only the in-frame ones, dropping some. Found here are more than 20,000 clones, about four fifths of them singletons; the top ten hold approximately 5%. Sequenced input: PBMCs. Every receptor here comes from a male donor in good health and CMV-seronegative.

CDR3 sequence reads: CASSLTSGGGSYEQYF. The DNA for the CDR3 is TGTGCCAGCAGCTTAACTAGCGGGGGGGGGTCCTACGAGCAGTACTTC. The V gene is TRBV7-2, the J gene TRBJ2-7; 13 bases map to TRBD2. This CDR3 is built from 16 residues. Germline CDR1 reads SGHTA; CDR2 reads FQGNSA. Germline trimming cut 2 bases from V and 1 base from J; bases unmatched to any gene: 2.

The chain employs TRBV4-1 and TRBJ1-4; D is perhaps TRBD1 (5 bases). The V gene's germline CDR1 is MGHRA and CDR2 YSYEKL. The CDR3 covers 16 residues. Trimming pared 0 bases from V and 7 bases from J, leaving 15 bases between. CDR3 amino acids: CASSQDKGPGGEKLFF. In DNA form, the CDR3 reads TGCGCCAGCAGCCAAGATAAGGGACCGGGAGGTGAAAAACTGTTTTTT.

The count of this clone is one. The CDR3 DNA reads TGTGCCAGCAGTTCGGGACACCGGTCGAAACTGTTTTTT. It encodes CASSSGHRSKLFF. The chain has TRBV28 and TRBJ1-4, with D perhaps matching TRBD1 (6 bases). Germline CDR1 MDHEN, CDR2 SYDVKM. V lost 4 bases and J lost 11, with 14 bases in between. This CDR3 contains 13 residues.

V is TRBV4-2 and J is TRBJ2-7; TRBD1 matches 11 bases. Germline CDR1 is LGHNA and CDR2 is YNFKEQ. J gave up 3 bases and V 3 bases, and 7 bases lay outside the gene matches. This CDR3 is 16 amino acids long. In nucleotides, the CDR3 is TGTGCCAGCAGCCAGCCGGCCGGGACAGGGGGCTACGAGCAGTACTTC. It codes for CASSQPAGTGGYEQYF.

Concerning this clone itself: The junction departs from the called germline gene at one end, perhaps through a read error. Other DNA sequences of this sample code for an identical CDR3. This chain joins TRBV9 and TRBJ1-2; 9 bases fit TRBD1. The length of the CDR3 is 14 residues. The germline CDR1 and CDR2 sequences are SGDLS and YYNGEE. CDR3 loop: CASSVGTGIGGYTF. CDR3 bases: TGCGCCAGCAGCGTAGGGACAGGGATAGGTGGCTACACCTTC. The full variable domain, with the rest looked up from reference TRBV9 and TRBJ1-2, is DSGVTQTPKHLITATGQRVTLRCSPRSGDLSVYWYQQSLDQGLQFLIQYYNGEERAKGNILERFSAQQFPDLHSELNLSSLELGDSALYFCASSVGTGIGGYTFGSGTRLTVV.

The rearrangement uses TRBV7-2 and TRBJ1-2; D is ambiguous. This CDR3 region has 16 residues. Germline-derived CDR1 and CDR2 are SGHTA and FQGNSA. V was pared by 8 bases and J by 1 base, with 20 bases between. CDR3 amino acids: CASSLHVVQDNYGYTF. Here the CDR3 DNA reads TGTGCCAGCTCCCTACACGTGGTGCAGGATAACTATGGCTACACCTTC.

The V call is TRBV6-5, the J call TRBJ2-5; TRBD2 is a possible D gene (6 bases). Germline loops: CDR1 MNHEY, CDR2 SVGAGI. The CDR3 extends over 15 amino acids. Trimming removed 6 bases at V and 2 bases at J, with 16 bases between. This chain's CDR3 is CASSHATGGQETQYF. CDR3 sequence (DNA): TGTGCCAGCAGCCACGCGACCGGGGGACAAGAGACCCAGTACTTC.

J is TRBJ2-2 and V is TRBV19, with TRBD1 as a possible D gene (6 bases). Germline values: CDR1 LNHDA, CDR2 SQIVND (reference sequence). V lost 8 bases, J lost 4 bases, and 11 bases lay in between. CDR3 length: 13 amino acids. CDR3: CASSQGFTGELFF. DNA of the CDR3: TGTGCCAGTTCCCAGGGGTTCACCGGGGAGCTGTTTTTT.